This TCR beta chain was found in a study of CD8 T cells in ankylosing spondylitis (dated by TCRdb to 2017 to 2019). In the study overall: The study set out to find disease-linked TCR variants by profiling T cell receptor beta repertoires in ankylosing spondylitis patients and healthy donors. The full study cohort comprised 25 ankylosing spondylitis patients and some 110 healthy donors. Samples of peripheral blood were taken, and for ankylosing spondylitis patients, synovial fluid was collected as well. The paper as a whole reports these results and caveats: Blood from ankylosing spondylitis patients appeared to be characterized by a TCR beta motif made up of under ten highly homologous amino acid variants. Significant enrichment of the disease-linked clones was reported in matched synovial fluid samples from ankylosing spondylitis patients. The disease-linked clones showed a CD8+ phenotype and occurred at relatively low frequencies in peripheral blood. Some motif variants had previously been reported in the synovial fluid and blood of reactive arthritis patients, which suggests shared mechanisms of disease initiation.

The germline V gene (reference sequence) provides CDR1 SGHKS and CDR2 YYEKEE. V gives up 0 bases and J gives up 2 bases, and the segment between their germline ends measures 12 bases. The CDR3 contains 16 residues when both ends are counted. The sequence is cut down to CDR3 DNA, 48 bases in frame from base 1. Instrument on record: Illumina HiSeq 2500. Quantitative 5'-RACE with molecular barcodes was used to prepare TCR beta libraries. The original methods were these. Disease-linked TCR variants were identified with a new computational method built on a probabilistic model of VDJ rearrangement. Starting from the raw public reads, TCRdb applied fastp trimming at Q25, assembled clones with MiXCR and retained in-frame beta chains. Each entry merges the rows of one CDR3 protein and shows their most common DNA and genes. TCRdb assigned the V and J calls; the authors' analysis was not used. This sample comprises approximately 260,000 distinct CDR3 sequences, 18% of them detected only once. The top ten clonotypes cover roughly 34% of the sample.

The count of this clonotype is one. The antigen this receptor binds is unknown. Here the CDR3 omits its conserved ending phenylalanine or tryptophan, so a read error is the likely source. Material for sequencing was blood, either unsorted or a sorted T cell fraction (not recorded which). The rearrangement joined TRBV5-5 to TRBJ2-1, with TRBD1 perhaps the D gene, on 5 matching bases. The sequence was obtained from a male donor with ankylosing spondylitis or in good health (not recorded which). The CDR3 loop reads CASSLEQDLTYNEQFL. The DNA is as follows: TGTGCCAGCAGCTTGGAACAGGACCTCACCTACAATGAGCAGTTCCTC.